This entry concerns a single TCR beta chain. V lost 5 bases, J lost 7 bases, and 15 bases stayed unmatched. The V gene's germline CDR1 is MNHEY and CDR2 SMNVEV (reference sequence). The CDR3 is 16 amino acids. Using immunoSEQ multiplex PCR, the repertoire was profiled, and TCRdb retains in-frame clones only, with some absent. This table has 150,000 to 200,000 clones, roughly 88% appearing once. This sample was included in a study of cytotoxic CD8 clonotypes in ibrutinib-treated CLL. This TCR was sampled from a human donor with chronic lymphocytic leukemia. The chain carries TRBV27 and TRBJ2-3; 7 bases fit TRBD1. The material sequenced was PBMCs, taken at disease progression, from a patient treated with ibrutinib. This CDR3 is CASSQDRVGLPNTQYF. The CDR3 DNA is TGTGCCAGCAGTCAAGACAGGGTAGGTCTGCCGAATACGCAGTATTTT.